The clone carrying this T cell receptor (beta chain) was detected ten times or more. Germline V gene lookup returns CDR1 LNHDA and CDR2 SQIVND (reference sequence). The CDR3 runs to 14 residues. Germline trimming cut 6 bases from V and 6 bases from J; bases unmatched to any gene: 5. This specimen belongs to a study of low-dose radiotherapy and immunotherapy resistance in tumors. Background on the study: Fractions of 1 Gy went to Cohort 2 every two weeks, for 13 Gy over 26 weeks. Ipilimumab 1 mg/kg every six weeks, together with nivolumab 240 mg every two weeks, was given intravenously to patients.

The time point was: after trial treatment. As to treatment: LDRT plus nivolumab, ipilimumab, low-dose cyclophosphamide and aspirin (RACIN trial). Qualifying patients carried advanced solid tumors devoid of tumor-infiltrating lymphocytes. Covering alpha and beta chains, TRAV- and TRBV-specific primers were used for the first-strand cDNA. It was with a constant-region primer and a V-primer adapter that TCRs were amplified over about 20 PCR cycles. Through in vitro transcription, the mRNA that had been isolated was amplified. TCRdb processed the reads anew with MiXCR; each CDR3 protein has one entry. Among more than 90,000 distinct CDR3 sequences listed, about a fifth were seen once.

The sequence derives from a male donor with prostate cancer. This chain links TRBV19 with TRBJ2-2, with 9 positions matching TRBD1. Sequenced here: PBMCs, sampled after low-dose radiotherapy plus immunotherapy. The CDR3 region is CASRPGQGSGELFF. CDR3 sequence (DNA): TGTGCCAGTAGGCCGGGACAGGGATCCGGGGAGCTGTTTTTT.